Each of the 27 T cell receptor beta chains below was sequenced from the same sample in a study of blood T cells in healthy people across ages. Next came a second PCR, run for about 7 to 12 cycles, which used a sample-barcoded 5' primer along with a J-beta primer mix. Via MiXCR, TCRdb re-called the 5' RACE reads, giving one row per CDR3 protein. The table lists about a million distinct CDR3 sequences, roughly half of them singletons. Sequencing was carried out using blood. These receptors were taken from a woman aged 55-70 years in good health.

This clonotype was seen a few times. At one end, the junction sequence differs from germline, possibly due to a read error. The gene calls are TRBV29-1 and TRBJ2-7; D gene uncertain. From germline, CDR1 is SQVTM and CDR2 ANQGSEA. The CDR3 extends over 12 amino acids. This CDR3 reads CSAKLTSYGQYF. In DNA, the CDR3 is TGCAGCGCAAAGTTGACCTCCTACGGGCAGTACTTC.

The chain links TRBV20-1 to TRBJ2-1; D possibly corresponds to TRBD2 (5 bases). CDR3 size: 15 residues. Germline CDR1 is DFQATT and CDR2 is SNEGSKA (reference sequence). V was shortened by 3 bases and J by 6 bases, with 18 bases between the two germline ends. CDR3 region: CSASPGKRRGNEQFF. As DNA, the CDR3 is TGCAGTGCTAGCCCCGGGAAGAGACGAGGCAATGAGCAGTTCTTC.

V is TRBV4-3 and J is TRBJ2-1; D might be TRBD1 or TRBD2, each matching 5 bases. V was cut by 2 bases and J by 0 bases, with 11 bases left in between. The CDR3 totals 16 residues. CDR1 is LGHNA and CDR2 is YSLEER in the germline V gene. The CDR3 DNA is TGCGCCAGCAGCCAAATAGAGGGGTACTCCTACAATGAGCAGTTCTTC. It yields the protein CASSQIEGYSYNEQFF.

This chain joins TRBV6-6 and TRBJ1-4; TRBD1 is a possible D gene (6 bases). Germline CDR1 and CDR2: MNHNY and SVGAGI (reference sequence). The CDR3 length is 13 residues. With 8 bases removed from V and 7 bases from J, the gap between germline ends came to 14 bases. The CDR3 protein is CASFQGSGEKLFF. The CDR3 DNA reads TGTGCCAGCTTTCAGGGGTCTGGTGAAAAACTGTTTTTT.

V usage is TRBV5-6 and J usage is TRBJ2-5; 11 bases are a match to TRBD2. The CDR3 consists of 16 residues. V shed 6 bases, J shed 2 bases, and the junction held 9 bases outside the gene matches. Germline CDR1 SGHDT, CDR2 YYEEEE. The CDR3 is CASTFRTSGLQETQYF. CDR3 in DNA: TGTGCCAGCACCTTTCGGACTAGCGGGCTTCAAGAGACCCAGTACTTC. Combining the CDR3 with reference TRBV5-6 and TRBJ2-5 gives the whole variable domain DAGVTQSPTHLIKTRGQQVTLRCSPKSGHDTVSWYQQALGQGPQFIFQYYEEEERQRGNFPDRFSGHQFPNYSSELNVNALLLGDSALYLCASTFRTSGLQETQYFGPGTRLLVL.

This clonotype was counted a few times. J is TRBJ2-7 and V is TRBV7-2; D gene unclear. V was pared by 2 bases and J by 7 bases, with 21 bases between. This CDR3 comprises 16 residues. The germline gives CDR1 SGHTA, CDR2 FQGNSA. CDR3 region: CASSLNFGSPWQEQYF. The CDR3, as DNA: TGTGCCAGCAGCTTAAACTTTGGCAGTCCTTGGCAAGAGCAGTACTTC.

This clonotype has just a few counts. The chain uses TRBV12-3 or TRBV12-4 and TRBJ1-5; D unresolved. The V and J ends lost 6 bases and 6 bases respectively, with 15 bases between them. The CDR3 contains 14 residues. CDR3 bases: TGTGCCAGCAGACCCGAAGTAGCAAGTCAGCCCCAGCATTTT. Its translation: CASRPEVASQPQHF.

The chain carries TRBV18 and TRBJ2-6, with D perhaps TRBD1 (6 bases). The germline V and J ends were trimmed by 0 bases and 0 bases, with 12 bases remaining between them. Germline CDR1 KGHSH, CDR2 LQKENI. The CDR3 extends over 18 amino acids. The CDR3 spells CASSPPRMTGSGANVLTF. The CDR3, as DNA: TGTGCCAGCTCACCACCCAGGATGACAGGCTCTGGGGCCAACGTCCTGACTTTC.

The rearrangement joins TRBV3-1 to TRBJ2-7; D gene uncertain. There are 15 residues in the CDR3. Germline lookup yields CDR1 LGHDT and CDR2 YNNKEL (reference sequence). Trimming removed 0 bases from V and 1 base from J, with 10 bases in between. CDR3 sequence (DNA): TGTGCCAGCAGCCAAGATCCCAGTAGGTCCTACGAGCAGTACTTC. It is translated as CASSQDPSRSYEQYF.

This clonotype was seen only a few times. As DNA, the CDR3 is TGTGCCAGCAGTGGACAGATCACAGATACGCAGTATTTT. As protein: CASSGQITDTQYF. V usage is TRBV25-1 and J usage is TRBJ2-3; tentative D call: TRBD1 (5 bases). V lost 4 bases to trimming and J lost 2 bases, with 7 bases between them. This CDR3 spans 13 amino acids. Germline CDR1 reads MGHDK; CDR2 reads SYGVNS.

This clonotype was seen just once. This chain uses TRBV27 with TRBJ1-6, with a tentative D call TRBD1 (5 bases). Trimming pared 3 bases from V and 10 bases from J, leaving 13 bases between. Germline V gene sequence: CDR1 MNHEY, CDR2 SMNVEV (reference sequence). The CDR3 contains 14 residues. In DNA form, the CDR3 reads TGTGCCAGCAGTTTTACAGGCCCTCGGTCACCCCTCCACTTT. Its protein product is CASSFTGPRSPLHF.

The CDR3 is CSAGGQGPNSPLHF. The CDR3 DNA sequence: TGCAGTGCTGGCGGACAGGGACCAAATTCACCCCTCCACTTT. The rearrangement uses TRBV20-1 and TRBJ1-6; 8 bases are shared with TRBD1. CDR1 and CDR2 from the germline V gene are DFQATT and SNEGSKA (reference sequence). The CDR3 spans 14 residues. J was trimmed by 7 bases and V by 5 bases; bases with no gene match: 7.

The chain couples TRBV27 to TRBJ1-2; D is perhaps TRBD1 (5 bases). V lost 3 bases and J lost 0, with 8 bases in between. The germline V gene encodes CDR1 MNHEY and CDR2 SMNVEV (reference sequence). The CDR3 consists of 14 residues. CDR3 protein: CASSFKGTNYGYTF. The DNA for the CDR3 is TGTGCCAGCAGTTTTAAGGGGACTAACTATGGCTACACCTTC.

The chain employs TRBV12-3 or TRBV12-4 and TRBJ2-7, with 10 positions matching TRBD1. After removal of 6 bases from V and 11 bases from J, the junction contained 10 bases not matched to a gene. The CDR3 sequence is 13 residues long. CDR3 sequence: CASSSGTGVEKYF. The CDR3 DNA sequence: TGTGCCAGCAGCTCCGGGACAGGGGTCGAAAAGTACTTC.

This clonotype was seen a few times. The CDR3 spells CASSSQSRDRNQPQHF. For the CDR3, the DNA is TGTGCCAGCAGCTCCCAGTCCAGGGACCGCAATCAGCCCCAGCATTTT. The chain has TRBV7-2 and TRBJ1-5; D possibly corresponds to TRBD1 (5 bases). The germline CDR1 and CDR2 sequences are SGHTA and FQGNSA. Trimming pared 4 bases from V and 2 bases from J, leaving 15 bases between. CDR3 length: 16 residues.

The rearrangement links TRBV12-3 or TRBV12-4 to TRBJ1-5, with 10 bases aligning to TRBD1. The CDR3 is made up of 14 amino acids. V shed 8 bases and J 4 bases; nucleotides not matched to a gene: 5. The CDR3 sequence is CASGTGVGNQPQHF. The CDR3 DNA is TGTGCCAGCGGGACAGGGGTCGGGAATCAGCCCCAGCATTTT.

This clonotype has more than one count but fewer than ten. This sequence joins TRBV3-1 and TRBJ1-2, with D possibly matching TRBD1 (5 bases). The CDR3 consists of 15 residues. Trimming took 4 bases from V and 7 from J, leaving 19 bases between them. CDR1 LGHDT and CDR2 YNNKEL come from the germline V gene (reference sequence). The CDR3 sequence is CASSPGNARASGYTF. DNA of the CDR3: TGTGCCAGCAGCCCTGGTAATGCCAGGGCAAGTGGCTACACCTTC. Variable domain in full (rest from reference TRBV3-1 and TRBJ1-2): DTAVSQTPKYLVTQMGNDKSIKCEQNLGHDTMYWYKQDSKKFLKIMFSYNNKELIINETVPNRFSPKSPDKAHLNLHINSLELGDSAVYFCASSPGNARASGYTFGSGTRLTVV.

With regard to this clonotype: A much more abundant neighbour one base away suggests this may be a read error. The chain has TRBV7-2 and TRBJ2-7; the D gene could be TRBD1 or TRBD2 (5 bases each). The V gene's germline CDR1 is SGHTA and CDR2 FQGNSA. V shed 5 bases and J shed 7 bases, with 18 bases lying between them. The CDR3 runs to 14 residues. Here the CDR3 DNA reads TGTGCCAGCAGCGTAGAGGGGTTGTTGCAAGAGCAGTACTTC. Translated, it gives CASSVEGLLQEQYF.

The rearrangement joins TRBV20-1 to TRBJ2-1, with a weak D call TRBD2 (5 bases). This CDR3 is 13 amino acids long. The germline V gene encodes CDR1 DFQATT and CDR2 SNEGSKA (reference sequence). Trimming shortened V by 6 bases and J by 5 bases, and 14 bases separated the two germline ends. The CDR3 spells CSATTGYNNEQFF. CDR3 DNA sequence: TGCAGTGCCACGACGGGGTATAACAATGAGCAGTTCTTC.

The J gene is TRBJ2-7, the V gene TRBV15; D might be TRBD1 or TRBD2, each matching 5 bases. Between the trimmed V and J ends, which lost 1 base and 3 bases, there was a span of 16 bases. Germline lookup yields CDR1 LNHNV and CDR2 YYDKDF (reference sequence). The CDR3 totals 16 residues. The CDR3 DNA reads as TGTGCCACCAGCAGAGTAAGTTGGCAGGGAGACTACGAGCAGTACTTC. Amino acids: CATSRVSWQGDYEQYF.

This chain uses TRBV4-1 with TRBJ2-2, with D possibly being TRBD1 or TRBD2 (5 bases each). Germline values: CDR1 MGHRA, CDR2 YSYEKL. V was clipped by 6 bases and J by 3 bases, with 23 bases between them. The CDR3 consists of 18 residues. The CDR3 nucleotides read TGCGCCAGCAGGCGCTCGTATCAGGGAGTGGGGGACACCGGGGAGCTGTTTTTT. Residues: CASRRSYQGVGDTGELFF.

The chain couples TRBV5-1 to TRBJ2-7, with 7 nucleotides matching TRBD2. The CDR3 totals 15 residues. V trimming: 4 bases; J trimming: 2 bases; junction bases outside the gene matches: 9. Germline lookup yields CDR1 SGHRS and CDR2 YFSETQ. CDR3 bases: TGCGCCAGCAGCCCCAGCGGGATAAATACCTACGAGCAGTACTTC. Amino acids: CASSPSGINTYEQYF. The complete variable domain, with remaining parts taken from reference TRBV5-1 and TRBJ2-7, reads KAGVTQTPRYLIKTRGQQVTLSCSPISGHRSVSWYQQTPGQGLQFLFEYFSETQRNKGNFPGRFSGRQFSNSRSEMNVSTLELGDSALYLCASSPSGINTYEQYFGPGTRLTVT.

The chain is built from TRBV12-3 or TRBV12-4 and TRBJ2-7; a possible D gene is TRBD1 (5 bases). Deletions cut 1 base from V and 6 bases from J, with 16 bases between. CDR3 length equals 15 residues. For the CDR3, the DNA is TGTGCCAGCAGTTTAGATTCCCCAGGGTTAAGCGAGCAGTACTTC. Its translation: CASSLDSPGLSEQYF.

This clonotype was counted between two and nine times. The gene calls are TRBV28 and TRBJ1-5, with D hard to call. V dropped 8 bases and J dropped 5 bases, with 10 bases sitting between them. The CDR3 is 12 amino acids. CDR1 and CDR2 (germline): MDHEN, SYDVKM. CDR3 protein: CASRFIDQPQHF. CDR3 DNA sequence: TGTGCCAGCCGATTCATCGATCAGCCCCAGCATTTT.

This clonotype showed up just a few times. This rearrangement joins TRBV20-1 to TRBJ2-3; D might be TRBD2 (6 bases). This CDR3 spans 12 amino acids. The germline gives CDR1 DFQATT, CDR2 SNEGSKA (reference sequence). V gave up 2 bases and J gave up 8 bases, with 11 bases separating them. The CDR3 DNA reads TGCAGTGCTAGACCCCGGAGGGCTACGCAGTATTTT. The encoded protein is CSARPRRATQYF.

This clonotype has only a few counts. CDR3 DNA sequence: TGTGCCAGCACCCGAGGCGGCGAGACCCAGTACTTC. It encodes CASTRGGETQYF. The chain links TRBV12-3 or TRBV12-4 to TRBJ2-5; D is unresolved. The CDR3 contains 12 residues. Deletions cut 7 bases from V and 5 bases from J, with 11 bases between.

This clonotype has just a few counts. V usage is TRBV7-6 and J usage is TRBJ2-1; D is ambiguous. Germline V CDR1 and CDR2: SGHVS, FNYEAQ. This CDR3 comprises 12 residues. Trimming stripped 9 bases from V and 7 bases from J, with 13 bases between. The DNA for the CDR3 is TGTGCCAGTCATAAGTTAGGTAATGAGCAGTTCTTC. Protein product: CASHKLGNEQFF. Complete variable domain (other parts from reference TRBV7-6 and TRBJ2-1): GAGVSQSPRYKVTKRGQDVALRCDPISGHVSLYWYRQALGQGPEFLTYFNYEAQQDKSGLPNDRFSAERPEGSISTLTIQRTEQRDSAMYRCASHKLGNEQFFGPGTRLTVL.